This TCR beta chain was retrieved from a study of blood T cells in healthy people across ages (dated by TCRdb to the mid-2010s). About the investigation overall: In model experiments, template switching captured about one uniquely barcoded TCR beta cDNA molecule for every two T cells. To track age-related changes in TCR beta repertoire diversity, the study relied on deep sequencing normalized with unique cDNA molecular identifiers. The donors were split into four age groups: young (average 16 years), middle-aged (roughly 39), aged (62) and long-lived (approximately 80). Two additional independent replicas of 1 million unique cDNA reads from the same blood draw were analyzed for two donors (one aged 18 to 30 and one aged 80 or older).

The 39 donors, aged about 6 to 100 years, were systemically healthy Caucasian individuals from Russia. Each donor gave about 9.7 milliliters of peripheral blood, drawn into EDTA-treated Vacutainer tubes. Ficoll-Paque density-gradient centrifugation was used to isolate PBMCs, with at least 6.5 million per sample. Total RNA was extracted from PBMCs with Trizol reagent, with at least 6 micrograms obtained per sample. For every donor, flow cytometry on a PBMC aliquot measured the percentage of naive CD45RAhigh/CD27high T cells. The library was obtained by 5' RACE. Sequencing was performed on an Illumina HiSeq 2500. A second PCR of about 6 to 11 cycles was performed with a sample-barcoded 5' primer and a J-beta primer mix. A template-switch 5' adaptor carrying 12 random nucleotides introduced a unique molecular identifier onto each TCR beta cDNA molecule. At least 2.5 million CDR3-containing paired-end reads were obtained from each sample. First-strand cDNA synthesis was performed from all RNA using the Mint cDNA synthesis kit, with priming by a TRBC-specific oligonucleotide. After uracil-DNA glycosylase treatment, a first 18-cycle PCR used universal primers M1SS and BC2_uni_R on all cDNA. From the authors' description of their analysis: For normalization, 1 million high-quality reads were randomly selected from each sample, with every read carrying a distinct molecular identifier. Reads with shared molecular identifiers were discarded instead of being binned into consensus sequences. CDR3 identification, clonotype clustering and error correction used MiTCR with a Q25 quality threshold and the strictest error-elimination algorithm. A nonparametric unseen species model using Euler transformation provided a lower-bound estimate of total TCR beta diversity. TCRdb took the public reads, trimmed them with fastp at Q25, ran MiXCR for clone calling and kept in-frame beta chains. Each CDR3 protein appears once, grouped with its most common genes and DNA. The V and J calls follow TCRdb's processing rather than the paper's. Present in this sample are fewer than 800,000 distinct CDR3 sequences, 20% to 30% of which were seen just once. The ten most abundant clones make up 8% to 10% of the sample.

Trimming leaves V shorter by 5 bases and J shorter by 3 bases, with the junction holding 10 bases beyond the gene matches. According to the germline V gene, CDR1 reads MNHEY and CDR2 reads SVGEGT. From the cysteine up to the phenylalanine, the CDR3 has a length of 16 residues. The CDR3 DNA has 48 bases and is translated from base 1. Study-wide conclusions, independent of this receptor: Observed TCR beta diversity per million T cells fell roughly linearly with age, and a significant reduction was already apparent by age about 36. Estimates of total diversity based on one million sequenced T cells were regarded as lower bounds and as underestimates. Compared with the aged group, more naive CD4+ T cells, fewer expanded clones and increased TCR diversity were shown by the long-lived group, suggesting age selection. There was a strong correlation between observed TCR beta diversity and the percentage of naive T cells measured by flow cytometry. Donor CMV infection status was unknown, potentially confounding age-related changes in expanded clonotypes. Since profiling was done on bulk unsorted PBMCs, naive and antigen-experienced compartments could not be conclusively compared.

This clonotype was seen more than once but under ten times. What antigen it recognizes has not been identified. No base qualities exist here, and no much larger clone lies one base off it. These data also formed part of another study, on T cells of mothers and their children. The second publication reports: The donors were nine systemically healthy Caucasian individuals, made up of three mothers and their six children. cDNA synthesis consumed the entire amount of extracted RNA, loaded at 1.5 ug RNA in each 15 ul reaction. Sample barcodes and 2-4 random nucleotides were added via the M1S primer in the second PCR. Over 9.5 million TCR beta CDR3 reads were obtained for each mother, and 2.5 million to 3 million reads were obtained for each child. In both related and unrelated pairs, thymic selection shapes the output of TCR recombination in a similar way, with inherited differences having only a minor effect. Related mother-child pairs always showed normalized repertoire overlap that was slightly higher than in unrelated mother-child pairs, though the difference was never significant. No persistent microchimeric T cell clones were found, with a detection sensitivity of approximately 100 clones per million clonotypes. To look for features that set related mother-child pairs apart from unrelated individuals, the researchers ran deep NGS to compare the TCR beta repertoires of mothers and children. The mean age was about 40 +/- 4 years for the mothers and approximately 11 +/- 4 years for the children. Libraries were sequenced on Illumina HiSeq 2000 with 100+100 nt paired-end reads after adapter ligation with NEBNext reagents. Mother and child libraries were prepared a month apart and sequenced in separate runs to prevent cross-contamination. For each donor, between about 450,000 and 2,300,000 distinct TCR beta clonotypes were identified. Naive TCR beta clonotypes were estimated from low-frequency clonotypes matched to each donor's FACS-determined naive share, without sorting.

The V and J segments used are TRBV6-2 or TRBV6-3 and TRBJ1-5; 7 nucleotides in the junction match TRBD1. Sample: blood. The sequence was collected from a boy aged 5 to 17 in good health. The CDR3 protein is CASSIEQGKHNQPQHF. The nucleotide sequence is TGTGCCAGCAGTATTGAACAGGGGAAACACAATCAGCCCCAGCATTTT.